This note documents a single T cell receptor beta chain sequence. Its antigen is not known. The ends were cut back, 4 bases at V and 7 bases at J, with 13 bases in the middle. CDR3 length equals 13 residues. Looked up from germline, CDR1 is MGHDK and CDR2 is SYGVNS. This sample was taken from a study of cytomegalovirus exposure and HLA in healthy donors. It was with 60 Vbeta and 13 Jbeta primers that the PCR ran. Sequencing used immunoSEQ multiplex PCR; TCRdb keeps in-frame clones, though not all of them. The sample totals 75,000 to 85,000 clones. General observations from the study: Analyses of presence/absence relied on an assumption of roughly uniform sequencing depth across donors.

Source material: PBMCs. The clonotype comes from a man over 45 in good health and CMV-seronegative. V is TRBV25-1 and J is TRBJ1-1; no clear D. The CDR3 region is CASSGGLKGEAFF. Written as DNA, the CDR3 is TGTGCCAGCAGTGGCGGCTTGAAAGGTGAAGCTTTCTTT.